This T cell receptor beta chain is drawn from a study of T-cell memory formation after mild COVID-19 (dated by TCRdb to the early 2020s). Turning to the overall study: TCR sequence clusters from the two donors were largely donor specific. In two donors, T-cell clones that expanded and contracted after mild COVID-19 were followed by sequencing TCRalpha and TCRbeta repertoires longitudinally. Two young, previously healthy adult volunteers made up the cohort, one male and one female. Points the paper makes about the study in general: The study covered only two mild cases, and larger cohorts including severe cases with pre-infection samples were considered necessary. Contracting CD4+ clones were found mainly in CM and EM memory subsets, while CD8+ clones were enriched in EMRA. Balanced CD4/CD8 phenotypes were observed for clones contracting from day 15 to 85, whereas a bias towards CD4+ was observed for a second wave of clones expanding from day 15 to 37. Some responding clones were detected in pre-infection memory, suggesting pre-existing cross-reactive memory T cells joined the SARS-CoV-2 response. SARS-CoV-2 specificity was not confirmed for the second-wave clones peaking on day 37.

The sample was run on an Illumina NovaSeq 6000. cDNA libraries for TCRalpha and TCRbeta were prepared by 5'RACE using constant-segment primers, with sample barcodes and unique molecular identifiers added. Trizol reagent was used to extract RNA from every sample. Amplification of the libraries took two PCR steps, and the second step added a second sample barcode plus Illumina TruSeq adapters. Sequencing of the libraries was done on an Illumina NovaSeq, producing 2 x 150 bp paired-end reads. As for how the authors treated the data: The reads were demultiplexed and collapsed into UMI-guided consensus sequences using migec v1.2.7. Using mixcr v2.1.11, UMI consensuses were aligned to TRA and TRB V and J templates and then assembled into clonotypes. A clonotype was counted as expanded or contracted only if both edgeR and NoisET called the change significant, with noise models trained on biological replicates. For edgeR calls, the thresholds were a false discovery rate-adjusted p below 0.01 and a log2 fold-change of 1. As an exploratory analysis of dynamics, max-normalized trajectories of the 1000 most abundant clonotypes were examined by PCA with hierarchical clustering. The CD4 or CD8 phenotype of responding clones was assigned using the separately sequenced CD4+ and CD8+ repertoires. Using fastp trimming at Q25 and MiXCR clonotype assembly, TCRdb reanalyzed the public sequencing data and kept in-frame beta chains. Here each entry gathers all rows of one CDR3 protein and keeps the most common genes and DNA. The V and J calls were determined by TCRdb, not by the authors. This sample has 250,000 to 400,000 distinct CDR3 sequences in its table, and around 15% of those were observed once. The ten top clones hold 21% of the sample.

Ficoll-Paque density gradient centrifugation was the method used to isolate PBMCs. As regards this clonotype: The antigen it binds to is not known. No much larger clone is present one base from it, and per-base qualities are unavailable.

The sample was PBMCs or a T cell subset sorted from them (not recorded which). This clonotype was obtained from a man between 18 and 29 years old who had mild COVID-19 (a few samples of this study predate the infection). The sample titles of this study are shuffled in the database, so cell type and time point are left out; the donor was told from shared clones.

The CDR3 reads as follows: CASSPTGVDEQFF. The nucleotide sequence is TGTGCCAGCAGCCCCACCGGTGTGGATGAGCAGTTCTTC. Rearrangement joined TRBV7-9 to TRBJ2-1; there is no confident call for the D gene. V is reduced by 5 bases and J by 8 bases, leaving a spacing of 13 bases between them. The CDR3 numbers 13 residues from cysteine through phenylalanine. Of all the DNA, just the CDR3 is kept, 39 bases in frame from base 1. In the germline V gene (reference sequence), CDR1 corresponds to SEHNR and CDR2 to FQNEAQ.